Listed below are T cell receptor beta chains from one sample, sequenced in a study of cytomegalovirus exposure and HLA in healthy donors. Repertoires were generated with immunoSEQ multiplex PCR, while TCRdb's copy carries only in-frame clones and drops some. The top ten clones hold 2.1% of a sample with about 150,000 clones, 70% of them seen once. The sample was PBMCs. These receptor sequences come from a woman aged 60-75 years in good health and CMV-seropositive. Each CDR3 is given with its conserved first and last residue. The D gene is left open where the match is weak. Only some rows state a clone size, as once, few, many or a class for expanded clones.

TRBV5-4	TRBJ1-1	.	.	TGTGCCAGCAGCTTGGCAGGGGAGACTGAAGCTTTCTTT	CASSLAGETEAFF
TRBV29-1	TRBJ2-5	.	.	TGCAGCGTTGAACAGGGCGAAAAGACCCAGTACTTC	CSVEQGEKTQYF
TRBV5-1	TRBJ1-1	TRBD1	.	TGCGCCAGCAGCTTGGAACAGGGGGTCACTGAAGCTTTCTTT	CASSLEQGVTEAFF
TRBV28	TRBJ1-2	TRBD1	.	TGTGCCAGCAGTTCGGACAGGGGTTATGGCTACACCTTC	CASSSDRGYGYTF
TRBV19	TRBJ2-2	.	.	TGTGCCAGTAAAGGGGCGATAAACACCGGGGAGCTGTTTTTT	CASKGAINTGELFF
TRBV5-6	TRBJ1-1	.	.	TGTGCCAGCAGCTTATGGGGGCAGGGGAAGGGCACTGAAGCTTTCTTT	CASSLWGQGKGTEAFF
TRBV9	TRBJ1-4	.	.	TGTGCCAGCAGCGTAGCTTCGGGGGTAACTAATGAAAAACTGTTTTTT	CASSVASGVTNEKLFF
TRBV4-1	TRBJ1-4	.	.	TGCGCCAGCAGCCCCGCGGACAGTGGGACTAATGAAAAACTGTTTTTT	CASSPADSGTNEKLFF
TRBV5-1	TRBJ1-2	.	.	TGCGCCAGCAGCTTGGATAGTAACTATGGCTACACCTTC	CASSLDSNYGYTF
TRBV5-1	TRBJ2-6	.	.	TGCGCCAGCAGCAGAGAAACTGGGGCCAACGTCCTGACTTTC	CASSRETGANVLTF
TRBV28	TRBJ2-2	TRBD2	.	TGTGCCAGCAGTTCGGGACTAGGGAACACCGGGGAGCTGTTTTTT	CASSSGLGNTGELFF
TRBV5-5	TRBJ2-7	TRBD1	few	TGTGCCAGCAGTTTGGGGGGAACGACAGGGGAAGAGCAGTACTTC	CASSLGGTTGEEQYF
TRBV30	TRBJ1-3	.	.	TGTGCCTGGAGTTTCTTCTCTGGAAACACCATATATTTT	CAWSFFSGNTIYF
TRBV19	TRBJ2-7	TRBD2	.	TGTGCCAGTAGTAGGACTAGGTTATTCTACGAGCAGTACTTC	CASSRTRLFYEQYF
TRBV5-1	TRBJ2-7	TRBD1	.	TGCGCCAGCAGCCGTGGACAGGGGGACTACTACGAGCAGTACTTC	CASSRGQGDYYEQYF
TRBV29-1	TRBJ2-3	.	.	TGCAGCGTTATAGGGGCCGCAGCAGGGGCTAGCACAGATACGCAGTATTTT	CSVIGAAAGASTDTQYF
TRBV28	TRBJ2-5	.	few	TGTGCCAGCAGTTTATTTCGTTTAGTCCGGGAGACCCAGTACTTC	CASSLFRLVRETQYF
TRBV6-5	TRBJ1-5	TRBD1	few	TGTGCCAGCACTTCCGGGACAGCGGGTCAGCCCCAGCATTTT	CASTSGTAGQPQHF
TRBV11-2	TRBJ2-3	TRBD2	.	TGTGCCAGCAGCTTCCTAGCGGGAGGGCCAGGAGATACGCAGTATTTT	CASSFLAGGPGDTQYF
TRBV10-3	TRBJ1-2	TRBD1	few	TGTGCCATCAGTGAGTCGATAATCCGACAGGGGCCTTCTAACTATGGCTACACCTTC	CAISESIIRQGPSNYGYTF
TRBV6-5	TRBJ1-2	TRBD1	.	TGTGCCAGCAGTGTCGGGACAGGGTATGGCCACACCTTC	CASSVGTGYGHTF
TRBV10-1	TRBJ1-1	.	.	TGCGCCAGCAGCGGAGGGCAGGTCACTGAAGCTTTCTTT	CASSGGQVTEAFF
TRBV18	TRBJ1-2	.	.	TGTGCCAGCTCACCACCGGGAAGGAACGCGGGACGGGGCTACACCTTC	CASSPPGRNAGRGYTF
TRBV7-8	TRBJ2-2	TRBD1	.	TGTGCCAGCAGCTTAGCCCCCCGACAGGGGGGAACCGGGGAGCTGTTTTTT	CASSLAPRQGGTGELFF
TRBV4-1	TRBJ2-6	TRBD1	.	TGCGCCAGCAGCCAAGATCGGACAGGGGTGGGTCCTGGGGCCAACGTCCTGACTTTC	CASSQDRTGVGPGANVLTF
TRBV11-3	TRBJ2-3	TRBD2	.	TGTGCCAGCACCCTGAGCGGGAGAGCGGGAGATACGCAGTATTTT	CASTLSGRAGDTQYF
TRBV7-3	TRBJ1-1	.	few	TGTGCCAGCAGCTTTTCCAGGGGTTACCGCATGAACACTGAAGCTTTCTTT	CASSFSRGYRMNTEAFF
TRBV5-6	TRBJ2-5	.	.	TGTGCCAGCAGCCCCCAGACAAGACAAGAGACCCAGTACTTC	CASSPQTRQETQYF
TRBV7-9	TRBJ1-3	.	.	TGTGCCAGCACCCAGACGGGTTTTGGAAACACCATATATTTT	CASTQTGFGNTIYF
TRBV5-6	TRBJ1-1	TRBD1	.	TGTGCCAGCAGCGATACCGGGACAGGGGGCACTGAAGCTTTCTTT	CASSDTGTGGTEAFF
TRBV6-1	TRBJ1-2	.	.	TGTGCCAGCAGTGAAGTGTCAGGTCTATATGGCTACACCTTC	CASSEVSGLYGYTF
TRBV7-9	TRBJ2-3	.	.	TGTTCCAGCAGCTTAGAGACTTATACGCAGTATTTT	CSSSLETYTQYF
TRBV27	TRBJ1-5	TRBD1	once	TGTGCCAGCAAGGGGGCTGGCAATCAGCCCCAGCATTTT	CASKGAGNQPQHF
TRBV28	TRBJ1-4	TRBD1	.	TGTGCCAGCAGTTCCGCCGGGACAGGGAATGAAAAACTGTTTTTT	CASSSAGTGNEKLFF
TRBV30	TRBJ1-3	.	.	TGTGCCTGGACTGCAGGTTCTGGAAACACCATATATTTT	CAWTAGSGNTIYF
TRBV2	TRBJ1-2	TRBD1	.	TGTGCCAGCACTCTAGGAGGGGGCCACCCCTATGGCTACACCTTC	CASTLGGGHPYGYTF
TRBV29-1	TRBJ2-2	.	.	TGCAGCGTTGAAGAAGTTGACGGGAAGACGGCCGGGGAGCTGTTTTTT	CSVEEVDGKTAGELFF
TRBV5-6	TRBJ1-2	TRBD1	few	TGTGCCAGCAGCGTGTCGGACAGGAACTATGGCTACACCTTC	CASSVSDRNYGYTF
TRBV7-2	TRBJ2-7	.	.	TGTGCCAGCAGCCTGGACAGAACCTACGAGCAGTACTTC	CASSLDRTYEQYF
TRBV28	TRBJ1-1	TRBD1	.	TGTGCCAGCAGTTTCCAGGGGGCTCGCACTGAAGCTTTCTTT	CASSFQGARTEAFF
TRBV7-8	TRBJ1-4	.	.	TGTGCCAGCAGCTTAGAGGGGGCAACTAATGAAAAACTGTTTTTT	CASSLEGATNEKLFF
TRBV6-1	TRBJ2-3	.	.	TGTGCCAGCAGTGAAGTGCGGCCTAGTATGGCGTATTTT	CASSEVRPSMAYF
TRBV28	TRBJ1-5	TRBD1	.	TGTGCCAGCAGTGACAGGGTAGGTCAGCCCCAGCATTTT	CASSDRVGQPQHF
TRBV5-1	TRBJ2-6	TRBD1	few	TGCGCCAGCAAGGACAGGACCTCTGGGGCCAACGTCCTGACTTTC	CASKDRTSGANVLTF
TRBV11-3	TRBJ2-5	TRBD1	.	TGTGCCAGCAGCTTAGGGACAGGGGGAGAGACCCAGTACTTC	CASSLGTGGETQYF
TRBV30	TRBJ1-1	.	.	TGTGCCTGGACCCCCGGCCCCGGGGGAATGAACACTGAAGCTTTCTTT	CAWTPGPGGMNTEAFF
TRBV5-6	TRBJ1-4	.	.	TGTGCCAGCGATCAGGGGAGGGGAACTAATGAAAAACTGTTTTTT	CASDQGRGTNEKLFF
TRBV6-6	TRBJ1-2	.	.	TGTGCCAGCAGTTACGACGGACAGATCTATGGCTACACCTTC	CASSYDGQIYGYTF
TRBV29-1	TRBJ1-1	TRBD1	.	TGCAGCGCCGGGACAGGGGGGAACACTGAAGCTTTCTTT	CSAGTGGNTEAFF
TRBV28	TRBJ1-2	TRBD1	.	TGTGCCAGCAGCCTAACCGGGACAGCTAACTATGGCTACACCTTC	CASSLTGTANYGYTF